These 10 T cell receptor beta chains were all obtained from the same sample, sequenced in a study of cytomegalovirus exposure and HLA in healthy donors. The PCR had 60 Vbeta and 13 Jbeta primers. Assay: immunoSEQ multiplex PCR; the TCRdb copy retains only in-frame clones and omits some. This sample has roughly 97,000 clones, with around 73% found just once. The sequenced sample consisted of PBMCs. Receptor source: a woman aged 40 to 50 in good health and CMV-seronegative.

This clone has just a few counts. For the CDR3, the DNA is TGTGCCAGCAGTGAACTCAGCTATAACCGGGACAGCAGACTAGCGGGAGTCCACAATGAGCAGTTCTTC. As protein: CASSELSYNRDSRLAGVHNEQFF. The chain joins TRBV6-1 to TRBJ2-1; 12 bases agree with TRBD2. The V gene end was trimmed by 2 bases and the J gene end by 5 bases; junction bases not matched to a gene: 25. Germline lookup yields CDR1 MNHNS and CDR2 SASEGT. CDR3 length equals 23 residues.

The CDR3: CASSPRGSDYNEQFF. The CDR3 DNA reads as TGCGCCAGCAGCCCCCGGGGTAGCGACTACAATGAGCAGTTCTTC. This sequence joins TRBV5-1 and TRBJ2-1; D is perhaps TRBD2 (5 bases). CDR3 size: 15 residues. Germline V lookup: CDR1 SGHRS, CDR2 YFSETQ. Trimming stripped 4 bases from V and 3 bases from J, with 14 bases between.

The chain links TRBV28 to TRBJ2-5; D remains ambiguous. V was clipped by 3 bases and J by 11 bases, with 16 bases between them. CDR3 size: 13 residues. Germline V lookup: CDR1 MDHEN, CDR2 SYDVKM. CDR3 residues: CASSFSSRHVQYF. In DNA, the CDR3 is TGTGCCAGCAGTTTTTCGAGTCGCCATGTGCAGTACTTC.

The rearrangement links TRBV11-2 to TRBJ2-1, with TRBD2 matching over 14 bases. The CDR3 is 19 residues long. Unmatched junction bases numbered 8, after V lost 4 bases and J lost 0 bases. Germline assignment: CDR1 SGHAT and CDR2 FQNNGV. The CDR3 region has the DNA TGTGCCAGCAGCTCGGTGGGACTAGCGGGAGATTTCTCCTACAATGAGCAGTTCTTC. Its protein is CASSSVGLAGDFSYNEQFF. Filled out from reference TRBV11-2 and TRBJ2-1, the complete variable domain reads EAGVAQSPRYKIIEKRQSVAFWCNPISGHATLYWYQQILGQGPKLLIQFQNNGVVDDSQLPKDRFSAERLKGVDSTLKIQPAKLEDSAVYLCASSSVGLAGDFSYNEQFFGPGTRLTVL.

The chain couples TRBV5-4 to TRBJ1-1; D may be TRBD1 (6 bases). Germline CDR1 and CDR2: SGHNT and YYREEE (reference sequence). This CDR3 region has 13 residues. V was clipped by 2 bases and J by 7 bases, with 12 bases between them. The CDR3 DNA follows: TGTGCCAGCAGCTTAGGGGGAATGGGTGAAGCTTTCTTT. Translation: CASSLGGMGEAFF.

The V gene is TRBV9, the J gene TRBJ1-2; 7 nucleotides match TRBD1. J was trimmed by 4 bases and V by 2 bases; bases with no gene match: 14. The CDR3 is 17 residues long. Germline values: CDR1 SGDLS, CDR2 YYNGEE. The CDR3 bases are TGTGCCAGCAGCGTCCGGGACAGACAAACTGGGGGCTATGGCTACACCTTC. It specifies CASSVRDRQTGGYGYTF.

As regards this clone: The same CDR3 arises from other DNA sequences in this sample as well. V usage is TRBV5-1 and J usage is TRBJ2-3, with D possibly TRBD1 on 5 matching bases. The V gene lost 8 bases and the J gene lost 4 bases, with 23 bases spanning the gap. Per germline, CDR1 SGHRS and CDR2 YFSETQ. The CDR3 runs to 16 residues. CDR3 amino acids: CASSLEGARVSDTQYF. DNA of the CDR3: TGCGCCAGTAGCCTCGAAGGGGCTAGGGTTTCAGATACGCAGTATTTT.

The chain is built from TRBV10-1 and TRBJ2-1; 16 nucleotides match TRBD2. CDR1 and CDR2 (germline): WNHNN, SYGVQD (reference sequence). V lost 5 bases and J lost 7; bases outside the gene matches: 2. CDR3 size: 15 residues. The CDR3 loop is CASSPGLAGGNEQFF. DNA of the CDR3: TGCGCCAGCAGTCCGGGACTAGCGGGAGGGAATGAGCAGTTCTTC.

This chain connects TRBV10-2 to TRBJ1-1; no definite D call. Germline-derived CDR1 and CDR2 are WSHSY and SAAADI. The V gene lost 0 bases and the J gene lost 3 bases, with 17 bases spanning the gap. The CDR3 is 17 residues long. The CDR3 bases are TGCGCCAGCAGTGAGTCGGGTGAGGGAATAGGTCACACTGAAGCTTTCTTT. Translating it yields CASSESGEGIGHTEAFF.

V usage is TRBV7-8 and J usage is TRBJ1-5; 7 bases are a match to TRBD1. This CDR3 is built from 15 residues. The ends lost 1 base at V and 4 bases at J; junction bases unmatched: 4. The germline CDR1 and CDR2 sequences are SGHVS and FQNEAQ. The CDR3 spells CASSLGGQINQPQHF. CDR3 nucleotide sequence: TGTGCCAGCAGCTTAGGGGGACAGATAAATCAGCCCCAGCATTTT.